Listed here are 32 T cell receptor beta chains from one sample, sequenced in a study of blood T cell repertoires in COVID-19. The repertoire was sequenced with immunoSEQ multiplex PCR; TCRdb's copy has only in-frame clones and lacks some. The sample includes about 320,000 clones, roughly 90% of them seen just once. The specimen was PBMCs or T cells enriched from blood (not recorded which). The source is a man aged 55-75 years who had recovered from COVID-19.

The chain uses TRBV6-5 and TRBJ1-3; D gene uncertain. Germline-derived CDR1 and CDR2 are MNHEY and SVGAGI. V lost 6 bases to trimming and J lost 8 bases, with 14 bases between them. CDR3 size: 13 residues. Here the CDR3 reads CASRTPGSDTIYF. CDR3 nucleotides: TGTGCCAGCAGGACCCCAGGATCGGACACCATATATTTT.

This clone has just one count. The gene calls are TRBV7-8 and TRBJ1-4; D perhaps matches TRBD1 (6 bases). The V end was cut by 2 bases, the J end by 5 bases, with 12 bases between. Per germline, CDR1 SGHVS and CDR2 FQNEAQ. CDR3 length: 15 residues. The CDR3 nucleotides read TGTGCCAGCAGCTTAAGTGAGGGGGAAAATGAAAAACTGTTTTTT. Amino acid sequence: CASSLSEGENEKLFF.

This sequence joins TRBV5-4 and TRBJ2-5, with D possibly matching TRBD2 (5 bases). Germline lookup yields CDR1 SGHNT and CDR2 YYREEE (reference sequence). Between the trimmed V and J ends, which lost 1 base and 5 bases, there was a span of 15 bases. CDR3 length: 15 residues. The CDR3 DNA reads as TGTGCCAGCAGCTTGTACTGGGGTGCGGGCGAGACCCAGTACTTC. It yields the protein CASSLYWGAGETQYF.

J is TRBJ2-7 and V is TRBV2; 8 bases agree with TRBD2. The CDR3 contains 15 residues. Per the germline V gene, CDR1 is SNHLY and CDR2 is FYNNEI. The V gene end was trimmed by 6 bases and the J gene end by 6 bases; junction bases not matched to a gene: 13. Here the CDR3 DNA reads TGTGCCAGCAGGACCGCCGGGACTAGATTCGTCGAGCAGTACTTC. As protein: CASRTAGTRFVEQYF. The full variable domain, rest sourced from reference TRBV2 and TRBJ2-7, is EPEVTQTPSHQVTQMGQEVILRCVPISNHLYFYWYRQILGQKVEFLVSFYNNEISEKSEIFDDQFSVERPDGSNFTLKIRSTKLEDSAMYFCASRTAGTRFVEQYFGPGTRLTVT.

The chain has TRBV9 and TRBJ1-5; the match to TRBD1 covers 9 bases. The CDR3 has 15 amino acids. CDR1 is SGDLS and CDR2 is YYNGEE in the germline V gene. V gave up 3 bases and J gave up 5 bases; unmatched junction bases: 6. CDR3 residues: CASSGWTGEHQPQHF. CDR3 in DNA: TGTGCCAGCAGCGGATGGACAGGGGAGCATCAGCCCCAGCATTTT.

V and J are TRBV18 and TRBJ2-7; 11 bases align to TRBD1. Looked up from germline, CDR1 is KGHSH and CDR2 is LQKENI. J gave up 6 bases and V 4 bases, and 5 bases lay outside the gene matches. The CDR3 contains 14 residues. The CDR3 DNA sequence: TGTGCCAGCTCACTAGGGACAGGGGGTGTCGAGCAGTACTTC. Encoded protein: CASSLGTGGVEQYF.

CDR3 nucleotide sequence: TGTGCCAGCAGTTCGGGGAATAGCAATCAGCCCCAGCATTTT. It specifies CASSSGNSNQPQHF. J is TRBJ1-5 and V is TRBV9; no definite D call. The V end was cut by 5 bases, the J end by 0 bases, with 9 bases between. The CDR3 has 14 residues. CDR1 is SGDLS and CDR2 is YYNGEE in the germline V gene.

The chain joins TRBV15 to TRBJ1-6; tentative D call: TRBD1 (5 bases). V was shortened by 7 bases and J by 8 bases, with 12 bases between the two germline ends. CDR3 length: 13 amino acids. Germline V gives CDR1 LNHNV, CDR2 YYDKDF (reference sequence). The CDR3, as DNA: TGTGCCACCAAGGAGGGGTACTATTCACCCCTCCACTTT. Translating it yields CATKEGYYSPLHF.

This rearrangement joins TRBV5-4 to TRBJ2-7; weak D call: TRBD2 (6 bases). The germline V gene encodes CDR1 SGHNT and CDR2 YYREEE (reference sequence). The V end was cut by 4 bases, the J end by 3 bases, with 17 bases between. The CDR3 is made up of 15 amino acids. CDR3 in amino acids: CASSPPGGLFYEQYF. The CDR3 nucleotides are TGTGCCAGCAGCCCCCCCGGGGGTCTATTCTACGAGCAGTACTTC. Combining the CDR3 with reference TRBV5-4 and TRBJ2-7 gives the whole variable domain ETGVTQSPTHLIKTRGQQVTLRCSSQSGHNTVSWYQQALGQGPQFIFQYYREEENGRGNFPPRFSGLQFPNYSSELNVNALELDDSALYLCASSPPGGLFYEQYFGPGTRLTVT.

This sequence joins TRBV5-6 and TRBJ1-4; a possible D gene is TRBD1 (5 bases). Germline V gene lookup returns CDR1 SGHDT and CDR2 YYEEEE. This CDR3 comprises 19 residues. V shed 2 bases and J shed 5 bases, with 25 bases lying between them. In nucleotides, the CDR3 is TGTGCCAGCAGCTTAGGGGAAATCGTTGGCGGGACCGGGAATGAAAAACTGTTTTTT. It specifies CASSLGEIVGGTGNEKLFF.

The V gene is TRBV6-6, the J gene TRBJ1-1; TRBD1 might be the D (5 bases). The CDR3 has 15 amino acids. Germline V CDR1 and CDR2: MNHNY, SVGAGI (reference sequence). V was pared by 1 base and J by 3 bases, with 12 bases between. CDR3 DNA sequence: TGTGCCAGCAGTTACTATGGAGGGGTTGACACTGAAGCTTTCTTT. It specifies CASSYYGGVDTEAFF.

The V and J genes are TRBV27 and TRBJ1-6; D possibly corresponds to TRBD1 (5 bases). Germline-derived CDR1 and CDR2 are MNHEY and SMNVEV (reference sequence). The CDR3 spans 18 residues. Trimming removed 6 bases from V and 7 bases from J, with 25 bases in between. The DNA for the CDR3 is TGTGCCAGCAGGAGTATAATCAGGGCCCCCAGTAAAAATTCACCCCTCCACTTT. Its translation is CASRSIIRAPSKNSPLHF.

This clone has just one count. The CDR3 loop is CAWSVDRINQPQHF. The CDR3 DNA follows: TGTGCCTGGAGTGTGGACAGGATCAATCAGCCCCAGCATTTT. This chain joins TRBV30 and TRBJ1-5; 7 positions agree with TRBD1. V shed 0 bases, J shed 3 bases, and the junction held 2 bases outside the gene matches. This CDR3 has 14 amino acids. The germline V gene encodes CDR1 GTSNPN and CDR2 SVGIG (reference sequence). The complete variable domain, with remaining parts taken from reference TRBV30 and TRBJ1-5, reads SQTIHQWPATLVQPVGSPLSLECTVEGTSNPNLYWYRQAAGRGLQLLFYSVGIGQISSEVPQNLSASRPQDRQFILSSKKLLLSDSGFYLCAWSVDRINQPQHFGDGTRLSIL.

V gene TRBV6-5 combines with J gene TRBJ2-1, with D perhaps matching TRBD2 (6 bases). Germline-derived CDR1 and CDR2 are MNHEY and SVGAGI. Trimming pared 6 bases from V and 1 base from J, leaving 13 bases between. This CDR3 spans 15 amino acids. CDR3: CASRNTAGSYNEQFF. The CDR3 region has the DNA TGTGCCAGCAGAAACACGGCGGGGTCCTACAATGAGCAGTTCTTC.

The chain joins TRBV5-1 to TRBJ2-7; D perhaps matches TRBD2 (5 bases). CDR1 and CDR2 from the germline V gene are SGHRS and YFSETQ. Deletions cut 0 bases from V and 4 bases from J, with 14 bases between. The CDR3 is 15 amino acids. The CDR3 coding sequence is TGCGCCAGCAGCTTGGCCAGCGGCAGAGCTTACGAGCAGTACTTC. Amino acids: CASSLASGRAYEQYF.

This clone was detected once. The rearrangement joins TRBV12-3 or TRBV12-4 to TRBJ1-2; no reliable D call. CDR3 length: 13 residues. V dropped 2 bases and J dropped 8 bases, with 12 bases sitting between them. CDR3 sequence (DNA): TGTGCCAGCAGTTTACACGGGGAGTACGGCTACACCTTC. Amino acids: CASSLHGEYGYTF.

This chain's CDR3 is CASSLAGNQETQYF. In DNA form, the CDR3 reads TGCGCCAGCAGCTTGGCAGGGAACCAAGAGACCCAGTACTTC. V is TRBV5-1 and J is TRBJ2-5; D is possibly TRBD1 (5 bases). The V gene's germline CDR1 is SGHRS and CDR2 YFSETQ. V was pared by 0 bases and J by 0 bases, with 6 bases between. CDR3 length: 14 residues.

The CDR3 sequence: CASSPAGQEHTGELFF. The CDR3 DNA reads TGCGCCAGCAGCCCCGCGGGACAGGAACACACCGGGGAGCTGTTTTTT. The V call is TRBV5-1, the J call TRBJ2-2, with 8 bases identical to TRBD1. V shed 4 bases and J 3 bases; nucleotides not matched to a gene: 8. Germline V gene lookup returns CDR1 SGHRS and CDR2 YFSETQ. The length of the CDR3 is 16 residues.

The chain has TRBV19 and TRBJ1-2; D is ambiguous. The germline CDR1 and CDR2 sequences are LNHDA and SQIVND (reference sequence). This CDR3 spans 13 amino acids. Trimming removed 1 base at V and 2 bases at J, with 5 bases between. CDR3 bases: TGTGCCAGTAGTATAGCCCAAAACTATGGCTACACCTTC. Translation gives CASSIAQNYGYTF.

This rearrangement joins TRBV27 to TRBJ2-1; tentative D call: TRBD2 (6 bases). Between the trimmed V and J ends, which lost 5 bases and 7 bases, there was a span of 15 bases. Germline loops: CDR1 MNHEY, CDR2 SMNVEV (reference sequence). The CDR3 sequence is 14 residues long. The CDR3, as DNA: TGTGCCAGCAGTCCAGGGTCCGCGGGAAATGAGCAGTTCTTC. Protein: CASSPGSAGNEQFF.

This clone was counted between two and nine times. This chain joins TRBV3-1 (or the pseudogene TRBV3-2) and TRBJ1-3, with unresolved D. The CDR3 consists of 15 residues. Trimming took off 4 bases at V and 4 bases at J, with 14 bases between the two ends. CDR1 is LGHDT, CDR2 YNNKEL, per germline (reference sequence). In DNA form, the CDR3 reads TGTGCCAGCAGCCTAGGATTACTATCAGGAAACACCATATATTTT. This codes for CASSLGLLSGNTIYF.

The genes are TRBV30 and TRBJ1-6; the D is unclear. Between the trimmed V and J ends, which lost 0 bases and 9 bases, there was a span of 12 bases. CDR1 is GTSNPN, CDR2 SVGIG, per germline (reference sequence). This CDR3 spans 14 amino acids. The CDR3 is CAWSVPGSGSPLHF. CDR3 DNA sequence: TGTGCCTGGAGTGTGCCGGGTTCCGGTTCACCCCTCCACTTT.

The chain couples TRBV6-5 to TRBJ2-1; D may be TRBD1 (5 bases). The CDR3 contains 15 residues. Per germline, CDR1 MNHEY and CDR2 SVGAGI. V lost 5 bases and J lost 5, with 16 bases in between. The chain's CDR3 is CASSRQTTKNNEQFF. In nucleotides, the CDR3 is TGTGCCAGCAGTCGACAGACAACCAAAAACAATGAGCAGTTCTTC.

V is TRBV11-3 and J is TRBJ2-1; 10 bases align to TRBD2. The CDR3 loop spans 17 amino acids. Trimming removed 1 base from V and 5 bases from J; junction bases left unmatched: 8. In germline, CDR1 is SGHNT, CDR2 YENEEA. The CDR3 DNA is TGTGCCAGCAGCTTAGGCAAGGGGCTAGCGGGAGACAATGAGCAGTTCTTC. Translated, it gives CASSLGKGLAGDNEQFF.

The V call is TRBV27, the J call TRBJ1-3; a weak D match, TRBD1 (6 bases). The ends were cut back, 4 bases at V and 1 base at J, with 11 bases in the middle. Germline V gene lookup returns CDR1 MNHEY and CDR2 SMNVEV (reference sequence). The CDR3 is made up of 15 amino acids. The CDR3 region is CASSSRGASGNTIYF. The CDR3 nucleotides read TGTGCCAGCAGTTCCCGGGGGGCTTCTGGAAACACCATATATTTT.

CDR3 DNA sequence: TGTGCCAGCAGTGAATCGTCGGTGGACACTGAAGCTTTCTTT. It codes for CASSESSVDTEAFF. The chain employs TRBV6-1 and TRBJ1-1; D uncertain. Germline CDR1 MNHNS, CDR2 SASEGT. V shed 2 bases and J shed 3 bases, with 10 bases lying between them. CDR3 length equals 14 residues.

This sequence joins TRBV7-9 and TRBJ2-7, with 9 positions matching TRBD1. The germline V gene encodes CDR1 SEHNR and CDR2 FQNEAQ (reference sequence). V shed 7 bases and J 6 bases; nucleotides not matched to a gene: 19. This CDR3 has 17 amino acids. The CDR3 loop reads CASTEKDRTGAPFEQYF. The CDR3 DNA reads as TGTGCCAGCACCGAAAAAGACCGGACAGGGGCTCCTTTCGAGCAGTACTTC.

The V call is TRBV6-4, the J call TRBJ1-3; 7 bases match TRBD1. The length of the CDR3 is 14 residues. V shed 2 bases, J shed 8 bases, and the junction held 6 bases outside the gene matches. Germline CDR1 reads MRHNA; CDR2 reads SNTAGT. Here the CDR3 reads CASSDRDRADTIYF. DNA of the CDR3: TGTGCCAGCAGTGACCGTGACAGGGCGGACACCATATATTTT.

The V gene is TRBV7-8, the J gene TRBJ2-2; D gene unclear. CDR1 and CDR2 (germline): SGHVS, FQNEAQ. Trimming removed 0 bases at V and 1 base at J, with 9 bases between. The CDR3 spans 16 residues. DNA for the CDR3: TGTGCCAGCAGCTTAGCCTTCGGAGTGAACACCGGGGAGCTGTTTTTT. Protein sequence: CASSLAFGVNTGELFF.

V and J are TRBV5-1 and TRBJ2-1; 11 nucleotides match TRBD2. V shed 4 bases, J shed 4 bases, and the junction held 19 bases outside the gene matches. CDR3 length equals 20 residues. CDR1 and CDR2 from the germline V gene are SGHRS and YFSETQ. The DNA for the CDR3 is TGCGCCAGCAGCAAACGACACCTCCCGGGACTAGCGGACCGTTACAATGAGCAGTTCTTC. Its protein is CASSKRHLPGLADRYNEQFF.

This rearrangement joins TRBV30 to TRBJ1-2; the match to TRBD1 covers 11 bases. The germline gives CDR1 GTSNPN, CDR2 SVGIG (reference sequence). This CDR3 contains 14 residues. J gave up 4 bases and V 5 bases, and 6 bases lay outside the gene matches. CDR3 bases: TGTGCCTGGGGGGACAGGGGGTATCGCTATGGCTACACCTTC. It specifies CAWGDRGYRYGYTF. Full variable domain (remainder filled in from reference TRBV30 and TRBJ1-2): SQTIHQWPATLVQPVGSPLSLECTVEGTSNPNLYWYRQAAGRGLQLLFYSVGIGQISSEVPQNLSASRPQDRQFILSSKKLLLSDSGFYLCAWGDRGYRYGYTFGSGTRLTVV.

This clone showed up just a few times. The genes are TRBV14 and TRBJ2-5; the match to TRBD2 covers 7 bases. The germline V gene encodes CDR1 SGHDN and CDR2 FVKESK. CDR3 size: 21 residues. Losses at the gene ends were 0 bases for V and 1 base for J; bases not matched to a gene: 20. The CDR3 is CASSQDSFRIKEAGFQETQYF. In DNA, the CDR3 is TGTGCCAGCAGCCAAGATTCTTTCAGGATAAAAGAAGCGGGGTTCCAAGAGACCCAGTACTTC.